Below, one T cell receptor beta chain is given with its context. In this sample, this clonotype turned up a few times. Its binding antigen is unknown. The input lacks base qualities; no much larger clone sits a single base away. Ficoll-Paque density gradient centrifugation was the method used to isolate PBMCs. The CDR3 numbers 13 residues from cysteine through phenylalanine. The entry retains the CDR3 DNA only, 39 bases that are in frame from base 1. Trimming leaves V shorter by 3 bases and J shorter by 7 bases, with the junction holding 5 bases beyond the gene matches. The run used an Illumina NovaSeq 6000. Using 5'RACE with constant-segment primers, TCRalpha and TCRbeta cDNA libraries were constructed, with sample barcodes and unique molecular identifiers added in the process. RNA was extracted from every sample with Trizol reagent. The libraries were amplified in two PCR steps, and the second step added a second sample barcode and Illumina TruSeq adapters. Sequencing of libraries was performed on an Illumina NovaSeq with 2 x 150 bp paired-end reads. From the authors' description of their analysis: Demultiplexing of reads and collapsing into UMI-guided consensus sequences were performed with migec v1.2.7. With mixcr v2.1.11, UMI consensuses were aligned to TRA and TRB V and J templates and assembled into clonotypes. Clonotypes were classified as expanded or contracted when called significant by both edgeR and NoisET, with noise models trained on biological replicates. edgeR calls used a false discovery rate-adjusted p below 0.01 and a log2 fold-change threshold of 1. As an exploratory analysis of dynamics, PCA with hierarchical clustering was applied to max-normalized trajectories of the 1000 most abundant clonotypes. Separately sequenced CD4+ and CD8+ repertoires were used to assign the CD4 or CD8 phenotype of responding clones. The public reads were reanalyzed by TCRdb: fastp trimming at Q25, MiXCR alignment, in-frame beta chains only. Rows are combined by CDR3 protein, so each entry shows the most common genes and DNA. The V and J calls reflect TCRdb's pipeline rather than the authors' work. The sample yields around 300,000 distinct CDR3 sequences; roughly 13% were counted once. The biggest ten clones account for 22% of the sample.

This record comes from a study of T-cell memory formation after mild COVID-19 (dated by TCRdb to the early 2020s). Broadly, across the study: Most TCR sequence clusters were specific to one of the two donors. Two young, previously healthy adult volunteers made up the cohort, one male and one female. In a couple of donors, T-cell clones that expanded and contracted after mild COVID-19 were followed by sequencing TCRalpha and TCRbeta repertoires longitudinally.

Overall study results and their limits: SARS-CoV-2 specificity was not confirmed for the second-wave clones peaking on day 37. Some responding clones were found in pre-infection memory, which suggests that pre-existing cross-reactive memory T cells took part in the SARS-CoV-2 response. Clones that contracted from day 15 to 85 showed balanced CD4/CD8 phenotypes, whereas a second wave of clones that expanded from day 15 to 37 leaned towards CD4+. Contracting CD4+ clones were found mainly in CM and EM memory subsets, while CD8+ clones were enriched in EMRA. The study included only a couple of mild cases, and larger cohorts that include severe cases with pre-infection samples were judged to be necessary.

This TCR was recovered from a man in his late teens or twenties who had mild COVID-19 (a few samples of this study predate the infection). The sample titles of this study are shuffled in the database, so cell type and time point are left out; the donor was told from shared clones. This receptor chain uses TRBV12-3 or TRBV12-4 and TRBJ1-1, with 7 central nucleotides matching TRBD1. Material for sequencing was PBMCs or a T cell subset sorted from them (not recorded which). The DNA is as follows: TGTGCCAGCAGTTTCGACAGGGAAGGTGAAGCTTTCTTT. Translated, this gives CASSFDREGEAFF.